These T cell receptor beta chains were read from a single sample in a study of T cell changes during pregnancy in multiple sclerosis. Data came from immunoSEQ multiplex PCR; TCRdb stores just in-frame clones and leaves some out. The sample yields just over 55,000 clones, more than 85% seen once. The specimen comprised peripheral blood, sampled after pregnancy. The receptor source for this set is a female donor in good health, enrolled as a control in a pregnancy study. Each CDR3 is given with its conserved first and last residue. Fields, in order: clone size, J gene, V gene, D gene, CDR3 protein, CDR3 DNA. A D gene is named only where the DNA matches it firmly. Clone size, where shown, is once, few, many, or a class for clones that have expanded.

>-|TRBJ2-7|TRBV28|TRBD1
CAYGQGAYEQYF
TGTGCCTATGGACAGGGGGCCTACGAGCAGTACTTC
>-|TRBJ1-1|TRBV6-5|-
CASSYSRKSNTEAFF
TGTGCCAGCAGTTACTCGAGGAAAAGTAACACTGAAGCTTTCTTT
>-|TRBJ1-1|TRBV7-2|TRBD1
CASSLVVDRVFVGGTEAFF
TGTGCCAGCAGCTTAGTAGTCGACAGGGTTTTCGTAGGGGGCACTGAAGCTTTCTTT
>-|TRBJ2-3|TRBV10-3|-
CAISDKGENTQYF
TGTGCCATCAGCGATAAGGGGGAAAATACGCAGTATTTT
>-|TRBJ2-3|TRBV29-1|TRBD2
CSVHGAGYSTDTQYF
TGCAGCGTTCACGGAGCGGGATACAGCACAGATACGCAGTATTTT
>once|TRBJ2-1|TRBV2|TRBD1
CASTLMGQGVSGEQFF
TGTGCCAGCACCCTAATGGGACAGGGGGTGTCCGGTGAGCAGTTCTTC
>-|TRBJ1-2|TRBV29-1|TRBD1
CSVMTGAHHGYTF
TGCAGCGTCATGACAGGGGCCCATCATGGCTACACCTTC
>-|TRBJ2-2|TRBV10-3|-
CAISPFGAGANTGELFF
TGTGCCATCAGTCCATTCGGGGCGGGGGCTAACACCGGGGAGCTGTTTTTT
>once|TRBJ1-2|TRBV7-9|TRBD1
CASREGGRASYGYTF
TGTGCCAGCAGAGAAGGGGGCAGGGCGTCCTATGGCTACACCTTC
>few|TRBJ1-1|TRBV6-5|-
CASSYSGQAFF
TGTGCCAGCAGTTACTCTGGCCAAGCTTTCTTT
>-|TRBJ2-2|TRBV4-2|TRBD2
CASSQGLAGGVTGELFF
TGTGCCAGCAGCCAAGGACTAGCGGGAGGTGTAACCGGGGAGCTGTTTTTT
>-|TRBJ2-7|TRBV6-1|TRBD2
CASSEGGGSAYEQYF
TGTGCCAGCAGTGAAGGGGGGGGGTCAGCCTACGAGCAGTACTTC
>-|TRBJ2-3|TRBV18|-
CASSPSYEADTQYF
TGTGCCAGCTCACCCTCGTACGAGGCGGATACGCAGTATTTT
>-|TRBJ1-1|TRBV2|-
CASRLTGEAFF
TGTGCCAGCAGATTAACAGGTGAAGCTTTCTTT
>-|TRBJ2-1|TRBV7-5|-
CVRSQVIFGAYNEQFF
TGTGTCAGAAGCCAGGTCATTTTCGGCGCCTACAATGAGCAGTTCTTC
>-|TRBJ2-3|TRBV7-2|-
CASSLIFNTQYF
TGTGCCAGCAGCTTAATTTTCAATACGCAGTATTTT